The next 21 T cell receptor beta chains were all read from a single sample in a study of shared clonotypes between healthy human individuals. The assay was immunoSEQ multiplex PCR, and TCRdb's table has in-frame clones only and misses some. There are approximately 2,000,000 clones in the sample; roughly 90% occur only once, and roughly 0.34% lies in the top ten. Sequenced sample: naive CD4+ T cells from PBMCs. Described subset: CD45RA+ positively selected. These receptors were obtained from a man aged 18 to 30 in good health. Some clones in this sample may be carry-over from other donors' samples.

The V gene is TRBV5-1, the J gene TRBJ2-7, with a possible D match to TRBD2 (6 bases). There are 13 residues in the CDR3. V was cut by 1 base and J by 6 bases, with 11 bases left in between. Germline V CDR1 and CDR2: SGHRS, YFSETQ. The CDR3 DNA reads TGCGCCAGCAGCTTGTTTCAGGAGGGCGAGCAGTACTTC. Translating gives CASSLFQEGEQYF.

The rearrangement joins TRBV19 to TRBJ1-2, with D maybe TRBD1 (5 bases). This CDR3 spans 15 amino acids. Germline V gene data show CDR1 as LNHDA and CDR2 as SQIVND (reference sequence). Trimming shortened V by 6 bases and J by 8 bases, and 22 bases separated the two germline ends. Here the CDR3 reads CASRAGAYVPTGYTF. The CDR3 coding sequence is TGTGCCAGTAGGGCCGGGGCGTACGTTCCGACCGGCTACACCTTC.

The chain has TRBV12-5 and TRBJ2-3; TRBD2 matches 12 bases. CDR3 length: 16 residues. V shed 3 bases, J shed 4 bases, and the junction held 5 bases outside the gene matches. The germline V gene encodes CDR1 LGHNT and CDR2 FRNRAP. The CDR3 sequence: CASGLGLAGFADTQYF. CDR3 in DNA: TGTGCTAGTGGTTTAGGACTAGCGGGATTCGCAGATACGCAGTATTTT.

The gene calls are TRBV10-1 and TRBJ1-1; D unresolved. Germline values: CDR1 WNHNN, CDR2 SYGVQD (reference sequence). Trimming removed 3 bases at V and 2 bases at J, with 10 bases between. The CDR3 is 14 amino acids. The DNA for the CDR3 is TGCGCCAGCAGTGATACAGTACCTAACACTGAAGCTTTCTTT. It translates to CASSDTVPNTEAFF.

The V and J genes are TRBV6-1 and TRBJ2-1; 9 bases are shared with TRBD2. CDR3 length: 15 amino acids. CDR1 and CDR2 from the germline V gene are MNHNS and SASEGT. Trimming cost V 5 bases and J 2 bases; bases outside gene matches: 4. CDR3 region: CASSRTSVTYNEQFF. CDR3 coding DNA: TGTGCCAGCAGTCGGACTAGCGTAACCTACAATGAGCAGTTCTTC.

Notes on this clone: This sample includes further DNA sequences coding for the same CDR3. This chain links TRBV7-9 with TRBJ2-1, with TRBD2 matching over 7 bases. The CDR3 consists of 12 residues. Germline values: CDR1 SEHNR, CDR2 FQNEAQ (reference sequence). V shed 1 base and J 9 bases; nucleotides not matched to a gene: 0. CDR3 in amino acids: CASSLVAGEQFF. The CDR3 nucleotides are TGTGCCAGCAGCTTAGTAGCGGGTGAGCAGTTCTTC.

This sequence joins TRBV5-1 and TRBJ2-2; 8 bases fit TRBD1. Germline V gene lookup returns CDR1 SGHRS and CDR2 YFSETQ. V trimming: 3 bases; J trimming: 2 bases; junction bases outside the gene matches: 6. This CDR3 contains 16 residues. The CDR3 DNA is TGCGCCAGCAGCTACCTGGGACAGGCTAACACCGGGGAGCTGTTTTTT. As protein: CASSYLGQANTGELFF.

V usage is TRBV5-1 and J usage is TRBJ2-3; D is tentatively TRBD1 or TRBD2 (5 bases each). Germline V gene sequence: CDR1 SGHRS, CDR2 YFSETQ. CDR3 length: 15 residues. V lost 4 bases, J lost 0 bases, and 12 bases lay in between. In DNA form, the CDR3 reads TGCGCCAGCAGCGCCCGGGACGGAAGCACAGATACGCAGTATTTT. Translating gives CASSARDGSTDTQYF.

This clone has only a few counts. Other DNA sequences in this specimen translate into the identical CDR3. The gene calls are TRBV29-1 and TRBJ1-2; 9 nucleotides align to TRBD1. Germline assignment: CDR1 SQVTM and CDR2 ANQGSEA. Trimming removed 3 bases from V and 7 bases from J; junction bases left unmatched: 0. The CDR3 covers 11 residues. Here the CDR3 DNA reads TGCAGCGTTGAGGGACAGGGTGGCTACACCTTC. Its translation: CSVEGQGGYTF.

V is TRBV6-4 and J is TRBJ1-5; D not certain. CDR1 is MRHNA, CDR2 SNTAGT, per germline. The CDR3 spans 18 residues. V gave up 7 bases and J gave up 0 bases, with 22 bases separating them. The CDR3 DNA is TGTGCCAGCATTGGTCAAGAGGAGGCGGGGTATAGCAATCAGCCCCAGCATTTT. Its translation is CASIGQEEAGYSNQPQHF.

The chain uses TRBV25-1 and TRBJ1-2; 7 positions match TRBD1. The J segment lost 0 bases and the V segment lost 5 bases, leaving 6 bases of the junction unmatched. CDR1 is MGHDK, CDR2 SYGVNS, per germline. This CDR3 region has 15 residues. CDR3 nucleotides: TGTGCCAGCAGTCTAGCGGGACAGCCTAACTATGGCTACACCTTC. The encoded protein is CASSLAGQPNYGYTF.

The DNA of the CDR3 is TGTGCCAGCAGCTTGTCCGGGACTAGCGGGAGTACATCGGACAATGAGCAGTTCTTC. Translation: CASSLSGTSGSTSDNEQFF. The chain carries TRBV5-8 and TRBJ2-1; 14 bases map to TRBD2. Germline loops: CDR1 SGHTS, CDR2 YDEGEE. CDR3 length equals 19 residues. The junction had 11 bases not matched to a gene; V was cut back by 1 base and J by 5 bases.

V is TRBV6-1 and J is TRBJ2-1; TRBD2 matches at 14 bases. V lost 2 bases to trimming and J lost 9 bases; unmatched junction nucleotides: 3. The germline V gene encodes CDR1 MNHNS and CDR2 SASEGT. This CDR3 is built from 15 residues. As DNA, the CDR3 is TGTGCCAGCAGTGAACTGGGACTAGCGGGAGTTGAGCAGTTCTTC. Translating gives CASSELGLAGVEQFF.

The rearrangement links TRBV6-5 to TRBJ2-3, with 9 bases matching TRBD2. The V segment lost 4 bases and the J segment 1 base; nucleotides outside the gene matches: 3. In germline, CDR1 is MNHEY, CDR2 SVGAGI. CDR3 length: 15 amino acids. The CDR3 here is CASSFRTSGTDTQYF. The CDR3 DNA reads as TGTGCCAGCAGTTTCCGGACTAGCGGCACAGATACGCAGTATTTT.

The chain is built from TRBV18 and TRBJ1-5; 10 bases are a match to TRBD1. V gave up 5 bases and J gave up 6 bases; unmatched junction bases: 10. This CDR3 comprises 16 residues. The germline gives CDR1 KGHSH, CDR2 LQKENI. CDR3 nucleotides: TGTGCCAGCTCAAGGACGGGACAGGGGTCGGGTCAGCCCCAGCATTTT. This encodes CASSRTGQGSGQPQHF.

CDR3 nucleotide sequence: TGTGCCAGCAGTCGGGACAGGGGAGCCGGAAACACCATATATTTT. This gives the protein CASSRDRGAGNTIYF. V gene TRBV6-5 combines with J gene TRBJ1-3; 10 bases are a match to TRBD1. V lost 5 bases to trimming and J lost 4 bases; unmatched junction nucleotides: 5. Germline lookup yields CDR1 MNHEY and CDR2 SVGAGI. This CDR3 spans 15 amino acids.

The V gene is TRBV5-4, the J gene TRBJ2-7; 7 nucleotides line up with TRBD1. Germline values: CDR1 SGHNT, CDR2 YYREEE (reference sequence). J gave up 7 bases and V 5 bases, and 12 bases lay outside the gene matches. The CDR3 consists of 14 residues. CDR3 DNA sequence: TGTGCCAGCAGGTCGACAGGGCCCCGGGGTGAGCAGTACTTC. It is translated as CASRSTGPRGEQYF.

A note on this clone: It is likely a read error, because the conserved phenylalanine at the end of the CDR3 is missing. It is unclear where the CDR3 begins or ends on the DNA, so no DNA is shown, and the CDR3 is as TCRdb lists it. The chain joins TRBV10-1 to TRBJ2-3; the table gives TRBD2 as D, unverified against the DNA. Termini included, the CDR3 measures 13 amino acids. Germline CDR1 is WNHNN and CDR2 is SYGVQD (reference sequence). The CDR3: CASSEMVGLHSYS.

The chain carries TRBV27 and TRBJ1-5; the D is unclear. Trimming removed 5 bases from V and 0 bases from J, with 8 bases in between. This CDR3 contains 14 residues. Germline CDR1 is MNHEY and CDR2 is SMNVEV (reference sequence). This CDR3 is CASSVSYSNQPQHF. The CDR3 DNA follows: TGTGCCAGCAGTGTGAGCTATAGCAATCAGCCCCAGCATTTT.

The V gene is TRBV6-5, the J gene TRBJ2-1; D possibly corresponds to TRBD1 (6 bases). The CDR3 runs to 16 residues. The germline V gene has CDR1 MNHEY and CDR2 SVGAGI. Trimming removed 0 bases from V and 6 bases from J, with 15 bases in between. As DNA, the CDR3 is TGTGCCAGCAGTTACTCGTCAGGGACACCGGGCAATGAGCAGTTCTTC. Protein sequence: CASSYSSGTPGNEQFF.

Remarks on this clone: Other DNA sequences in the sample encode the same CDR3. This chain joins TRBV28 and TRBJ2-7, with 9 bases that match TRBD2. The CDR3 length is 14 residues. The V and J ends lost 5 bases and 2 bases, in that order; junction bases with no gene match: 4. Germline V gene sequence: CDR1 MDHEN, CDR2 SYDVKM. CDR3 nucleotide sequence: TGTGCCAGCAGTCTCCTAGCGGGGCCCTACGAGCAGTACTTC. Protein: CASSLLAGPYEQYF.